This TCR beta chain was sequenced for a study of T cells in Graves' hyperthyroidism and ophthalmopathy. General observations from the study: Prediction of ophthalmopathy progression came a median around 6 months pre-onset.

The CDR3 is 12 residues long. Between the trimmed V and J ends, which lost 6 bases and 6 bases, there was a span of 14 bases. The germline gives CDR1 SQVTM, CDR2 ANQGSEA. The patients, who ranged from 18 to 65 in age, presented with newly diagnosed hyperthyroidism lasting under 2 months. This clonotype showed up many times. Its antigen remains unidentified. TCR beta CDR3 regions were amplified from RNA transcripts. Initially, a first-round RT-PCR of the TCR CDR3 employed the HTBI primer set. TCRdb re-derived calls from the multiplex PCR reads in MiXCR, one entry per CDR3 protein. The sample includes 300,000 to 400,000 distinct CDR3 sequences, under 15% of them seen just once.

This clonotype was sampled from a woman younger than 35 with Graves' hyperthyroidism. The V call is TRBV29-1, the J call TRBJ1-2; D not certain. Sequenced input: blood. CDR3 bases: TGCAGCGTCGAGTCCCTACCCCATGGCTACACCTTC. Translated: CSVESLPHGYTF.